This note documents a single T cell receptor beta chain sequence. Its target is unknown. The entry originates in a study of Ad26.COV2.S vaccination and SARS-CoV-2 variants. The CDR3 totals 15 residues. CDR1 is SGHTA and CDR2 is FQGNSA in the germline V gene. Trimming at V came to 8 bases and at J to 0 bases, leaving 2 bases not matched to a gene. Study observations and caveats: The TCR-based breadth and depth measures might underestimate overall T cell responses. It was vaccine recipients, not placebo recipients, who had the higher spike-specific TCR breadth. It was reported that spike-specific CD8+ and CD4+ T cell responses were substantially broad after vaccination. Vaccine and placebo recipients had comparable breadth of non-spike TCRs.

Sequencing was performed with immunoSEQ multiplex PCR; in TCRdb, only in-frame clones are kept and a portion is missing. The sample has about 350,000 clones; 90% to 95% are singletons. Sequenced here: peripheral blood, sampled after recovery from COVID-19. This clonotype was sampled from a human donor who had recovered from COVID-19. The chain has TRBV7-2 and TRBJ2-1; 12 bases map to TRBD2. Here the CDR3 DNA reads TGTGCCAGCGGACTAGCGGGGAGCTCCTACAATGAGCAGTTCTTC. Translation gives CASGLAGSSYNEQFF.